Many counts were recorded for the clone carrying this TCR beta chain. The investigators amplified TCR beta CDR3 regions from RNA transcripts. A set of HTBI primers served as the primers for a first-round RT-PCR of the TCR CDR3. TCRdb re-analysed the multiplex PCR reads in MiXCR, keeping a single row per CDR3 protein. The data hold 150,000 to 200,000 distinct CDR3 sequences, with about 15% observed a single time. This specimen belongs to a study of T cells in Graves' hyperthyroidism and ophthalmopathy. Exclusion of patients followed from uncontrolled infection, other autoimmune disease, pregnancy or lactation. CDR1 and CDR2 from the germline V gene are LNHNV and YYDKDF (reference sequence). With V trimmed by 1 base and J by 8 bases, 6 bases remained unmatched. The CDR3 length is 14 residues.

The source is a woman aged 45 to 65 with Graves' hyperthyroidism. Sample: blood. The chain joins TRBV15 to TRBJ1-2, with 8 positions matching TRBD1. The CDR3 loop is CATSRGTGKGGYTF. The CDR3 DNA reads TGTGCCACCAGCAGAGGGACAGGGAAGGGCGGCTACACCTTC.